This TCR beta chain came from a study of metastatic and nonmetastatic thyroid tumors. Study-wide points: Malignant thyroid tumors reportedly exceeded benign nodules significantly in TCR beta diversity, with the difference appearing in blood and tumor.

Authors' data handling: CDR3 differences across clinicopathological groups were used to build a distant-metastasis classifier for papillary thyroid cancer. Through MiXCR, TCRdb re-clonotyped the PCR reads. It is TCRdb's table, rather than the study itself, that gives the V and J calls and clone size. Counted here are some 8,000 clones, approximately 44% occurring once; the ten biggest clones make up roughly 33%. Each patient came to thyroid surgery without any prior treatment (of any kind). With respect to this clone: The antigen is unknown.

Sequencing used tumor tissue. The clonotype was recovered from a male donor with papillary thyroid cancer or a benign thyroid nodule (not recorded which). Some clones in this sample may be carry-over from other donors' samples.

The DNA for the CDR3 is TGTGCCAGCAGCCAGCAGAGCGGGGGGTTCTACGAGCAGTACTTC. This sequence encodes CASSQQSGGFYEQYF. This chain uses TRBV7-2 with TRBJ2-7, with 9 bases that match TRBD2. Germline CDR1 and CDR2: SGHTA and FQGNSA. With V trimmed by 5 bases and J by 3 bases, 8 bases remained unmatched. This CDR3 contains 15 residues.